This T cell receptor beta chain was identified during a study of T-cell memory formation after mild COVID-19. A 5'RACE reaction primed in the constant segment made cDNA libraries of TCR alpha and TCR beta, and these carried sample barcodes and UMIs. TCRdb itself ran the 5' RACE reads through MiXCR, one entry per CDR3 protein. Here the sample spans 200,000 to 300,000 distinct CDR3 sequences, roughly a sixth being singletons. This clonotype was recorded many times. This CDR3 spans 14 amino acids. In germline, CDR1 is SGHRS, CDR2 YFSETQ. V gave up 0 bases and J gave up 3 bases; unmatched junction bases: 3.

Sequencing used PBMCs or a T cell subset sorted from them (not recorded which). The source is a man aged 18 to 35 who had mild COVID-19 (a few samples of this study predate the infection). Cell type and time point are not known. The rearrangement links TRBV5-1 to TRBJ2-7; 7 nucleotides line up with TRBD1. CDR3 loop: CASSLVPGGYEQYV. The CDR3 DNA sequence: TGCGCCAGCAGCTTGGTTCCAGGGGGCTACGAGCAGTACGTC.